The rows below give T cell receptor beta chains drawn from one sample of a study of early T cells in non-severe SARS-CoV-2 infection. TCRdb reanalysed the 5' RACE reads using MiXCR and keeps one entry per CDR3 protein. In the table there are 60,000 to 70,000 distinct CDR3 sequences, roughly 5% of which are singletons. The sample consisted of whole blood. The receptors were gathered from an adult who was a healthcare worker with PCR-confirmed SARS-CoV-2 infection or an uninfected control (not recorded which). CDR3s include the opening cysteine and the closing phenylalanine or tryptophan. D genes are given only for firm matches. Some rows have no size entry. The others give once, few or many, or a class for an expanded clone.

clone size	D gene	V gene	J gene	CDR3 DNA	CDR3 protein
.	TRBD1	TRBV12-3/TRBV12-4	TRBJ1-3	TGTGCCAGCAGAACAGGGGTTTGCGCTGGAAACACCATATATTTT	CASRTGVCAGNTIYF
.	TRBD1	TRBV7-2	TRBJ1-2	TGTGCCAGCAGCCGCCAGGGGGAGACTAACTATGGCTACACCTTC	CASSRQGETNYGYTF
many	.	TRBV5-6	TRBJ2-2	TGTGCCAGCAGAGGACGTAGGACCGGGGAGCTGTTTTTT	CASRGRRTGELFF
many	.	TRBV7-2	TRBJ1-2	TGTGCCAGCAGCTTAAAAGGGTTCGGCTATGGCTACACCTTC	CASSLKGFGYGYTF
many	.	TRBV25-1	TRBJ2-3	TGTGCCAGCAGTGAATGGAATGCGGCAGGCACAGATACGCAGTATTTT	CASSEWNAAGTDTQYF
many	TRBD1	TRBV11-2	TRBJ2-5	TGTGCCAGCAGCTTAGGGACAGGCTTACAAGAGACCCAGTACTTC	CASSLGTGLQETQYF
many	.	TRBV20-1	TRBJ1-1	TGCAGTGCTTCTTCAAGTTCCGGAGTCACTGAAGCTTTCTTT	CSASSSSGVTEAFF
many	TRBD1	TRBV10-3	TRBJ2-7	TGTGCCATCAGTGGGAAGACAGGGGAACGAAGCGAGCAGTACTTC	CAISGKTGERSEQYF
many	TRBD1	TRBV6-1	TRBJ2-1	TGTGCCAGCAGTGAAAAGGGGACAGTACCTTTGTTCTTC	CASSEKGTVPLFF
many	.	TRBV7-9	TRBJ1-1	TGTGCCAGCAGCCCGAGGGGGGAGGGTGTGAACGAGGGCGTGAACACTGAAGCTTTCTTT	CASSPRGEGVNEGVNTEAFF
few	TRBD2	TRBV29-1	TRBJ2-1	TGCAGCGTTGGGGAGGGGCTGGGTGAGCAGTTCTTC	CSVGEGLGEQFF
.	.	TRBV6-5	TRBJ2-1	TGTGCCAGCAGTTACACTAGCGGGACAGGGGGTTCCCCTTCCTCCTACAATGAGCAGTTCTTC	CASSYTSGTGGSPSSYNEQFF
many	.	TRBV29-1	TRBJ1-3	TGCAGCGGTCGGCAAGCCTCTGGAAACACCATATATTTT	CSGRQASGNTIYF
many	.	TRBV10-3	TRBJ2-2	TGTGCCATCAGTGAGTCTACGGGTGACAGGCTCACCGGGGAGCTGTTTTTT	CAISESTGDRLTGELFF
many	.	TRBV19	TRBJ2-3	TGTGCCAGTAGTATGGCAGTAGATACGCAGTATTTT	CASSMAVDTQYF
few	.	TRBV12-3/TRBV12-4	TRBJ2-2	TGTGCCAGCTCAGGGAGGACGAACACCGGGGAGCTGTTTTTT	CASSGRTNTGELFF
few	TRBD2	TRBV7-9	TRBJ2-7	TGTGCCAGCAGCGGGACTAGCGGCTCCTACGAGCAGTACTTC	CASSGTSGSYEQYF
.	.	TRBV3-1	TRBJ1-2	TGTGCCAGCAGCCAAGGCGACGGGTATGGCTACACCTTC	CASSQGDGYGYTF
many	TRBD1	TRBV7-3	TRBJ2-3	TGTGCCAGCAAAGCTGGCGGACAGGGTGGCACAGATACGCAGTATTTT	CASKAGGQGGTDTQYF
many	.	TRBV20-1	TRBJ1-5	TGCAGTGCCCAGACATCGACCAATCAGCCCCAGCATTTT	CSAQTSTNQPQHF
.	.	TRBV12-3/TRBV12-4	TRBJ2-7	TGTGCCAGCAGTTTAGCGGGATACGAGCAGTACTTC	CASSLAGYEQYF
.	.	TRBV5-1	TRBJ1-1	TGCGCCAGCAGCTTGGTGAGGGGCCAGATGAACACTGAAGCTTTCTTT	CASSLVRGQMNTEAFF
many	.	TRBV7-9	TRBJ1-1	TGTGCCAGCAGCTTACCGAGCTCTGAAGCTTTCTTT	CASSLPSSEAFF
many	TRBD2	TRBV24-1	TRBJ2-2	TGTGCCACCAGTGATTCTTCCGGGACTAGCGACTTTTTATCCCTCACCGGGGAGCTGTTTTTT	CATSDSSGTSDFLSLTGELFF
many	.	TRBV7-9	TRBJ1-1	TGTGCCAGCAGCCAAAACAACAGGGTTCCTGAAGCTTTCTTT	CASSQNNRVPEAFF
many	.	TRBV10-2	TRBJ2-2	TGCGCCAGCGAGTATCAGAACACCGGGGAGCTGTTTTTT	CASEYQNTGELFF
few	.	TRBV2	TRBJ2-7	TGTGCCAGCGGGAAAGGTTCCCTCTACGAGCAGTACTTC	CASGKGSLYEQYF
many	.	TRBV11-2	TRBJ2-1	TGTGCCAGCAGCTTAGTTCTCGGTTCTACCAAAGAAACCCTCGGTGCCTACAATGAGCAGTTCTTC	CASSLVLGSTKETLGAYNEQFF
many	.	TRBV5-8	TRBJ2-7	TGTGCCAGCAGCCCGGGGGGCCAGCAGTACTTC	CASSPGGQQYF
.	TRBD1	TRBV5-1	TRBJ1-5	TGCGCCAGCAGCTTGGAACCGACAGGGGGTATTAAGCCCCAGCATTTT	CASSLEPTGGIKPQHF
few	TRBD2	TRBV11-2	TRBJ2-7	TGTGCCAGCAGCTCGGGTCTCCCTGGGCTAGCGGGAGGGCGATACGAGCAGTACTTC	CASSSGLPGLAGGRYEQYF
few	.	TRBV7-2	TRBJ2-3	TGTGCCAGCAGCCAACTAGGCACAGATACGCAGTATTTT	CASSQLGTDTQYF
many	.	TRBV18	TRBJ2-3	TGTGCCAGCTCAAGGCAGGGGACAGATACGCAGTATTTT	CASSRQGTDTQYF
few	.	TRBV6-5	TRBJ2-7	TGTGCCAGCAGAGCACAAAGTCGACGACGAACCTCCTACGAGCAGTACTTC	CASRAQSRRRTSYEQYF
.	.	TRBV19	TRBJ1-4	TGTGCCAGTAGTATTAACAGCGGCGGGAAACTGTTTTTT	CASSINSGGKLFF
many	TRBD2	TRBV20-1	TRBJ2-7	TGCAGTGCACGCGGGACTAGCGAATTGTCCTACGAGCAGTACTTC	CSARGTSELSYEQYF
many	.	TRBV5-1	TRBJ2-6	TGCGCCAGCAGCTTGGGGAGCTCTGGGGCCAACGTCCTGACTTTC	CASSLGSSGANVLTF
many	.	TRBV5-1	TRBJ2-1	TGCGCCAGCAGGGGGGACACGTTAGATGAGCAGTTCTTC	CASRGDTLDEQFF
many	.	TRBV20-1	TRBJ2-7	TGCAGTGCTAGAGATGGGACTTTTCGATACGAGCAGTACTTC	CSARDGTFRYEQYF
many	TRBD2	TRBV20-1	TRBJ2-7	TGCAGTGCTAGAGATCCCGGGACTAGCGGGTCCAGGAGCGAGCAGTACTTC	CSARDPGTSGSRSEQYF
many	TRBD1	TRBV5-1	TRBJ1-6	TGCGCCAGCAGCTTGGAGGGACAGGAGTCTTCACCCCTCCACTTT	CASSLEGQESSPLHF
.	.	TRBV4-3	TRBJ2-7	TGCGCCAGCAGCCAAAACCCCTATAGAGGCCGGAGCGGTTACGAGCAGTACTTC	CASSQNPYRGRSGYEQYF